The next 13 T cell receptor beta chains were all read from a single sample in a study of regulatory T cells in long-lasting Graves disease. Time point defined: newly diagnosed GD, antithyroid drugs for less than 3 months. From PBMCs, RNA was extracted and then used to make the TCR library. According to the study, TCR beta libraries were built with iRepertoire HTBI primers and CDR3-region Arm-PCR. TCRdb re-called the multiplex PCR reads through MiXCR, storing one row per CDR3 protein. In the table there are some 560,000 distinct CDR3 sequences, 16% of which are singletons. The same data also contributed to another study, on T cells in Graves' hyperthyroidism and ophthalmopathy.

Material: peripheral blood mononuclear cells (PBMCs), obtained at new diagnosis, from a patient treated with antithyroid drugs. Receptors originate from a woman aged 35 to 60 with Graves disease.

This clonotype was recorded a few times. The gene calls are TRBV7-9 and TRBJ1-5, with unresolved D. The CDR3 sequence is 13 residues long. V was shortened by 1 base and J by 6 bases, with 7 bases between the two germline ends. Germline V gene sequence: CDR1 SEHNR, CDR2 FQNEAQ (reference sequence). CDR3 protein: CASSLGDFQPQHF. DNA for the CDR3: TGTGCCAGCAGCTTAGGGGATTTTCAGCCCCAGCATTTT.

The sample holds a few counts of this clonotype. CDR3 protein: CASSYGRQSTDTQYF. CDR3 in DNA: TGTGCCAGCAGTTACGGGCGGCAATCCACAGATACGCAGTATTTT. The chain joins TRBV6-2 or TRBV6-3 to TRBJ2-3; D unclear. There are 15 residues in the CDR3. V dropped 2 bases and J dropped 2 bases, with 11 bases sitting between them. Germline V gives CDR1 MNHEY, CDR2 SVGEGT.

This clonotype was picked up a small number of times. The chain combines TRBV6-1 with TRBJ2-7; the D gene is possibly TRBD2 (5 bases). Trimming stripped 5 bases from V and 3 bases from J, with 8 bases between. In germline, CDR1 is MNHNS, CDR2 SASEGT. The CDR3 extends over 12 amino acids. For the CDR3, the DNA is TGTGCCAGCAGTATACGGGGCTACGAGCAGTACTTC. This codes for CASSIRGYEQYF.

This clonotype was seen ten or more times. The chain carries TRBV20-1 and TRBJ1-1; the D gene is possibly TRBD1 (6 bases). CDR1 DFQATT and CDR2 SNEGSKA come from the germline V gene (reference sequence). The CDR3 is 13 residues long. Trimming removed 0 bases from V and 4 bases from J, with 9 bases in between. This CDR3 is CSAREGGLTEAFF. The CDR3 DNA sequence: TGCAGTGCTAGAGAGGGGGGGCTCACTGAAGCTTTCTTT.

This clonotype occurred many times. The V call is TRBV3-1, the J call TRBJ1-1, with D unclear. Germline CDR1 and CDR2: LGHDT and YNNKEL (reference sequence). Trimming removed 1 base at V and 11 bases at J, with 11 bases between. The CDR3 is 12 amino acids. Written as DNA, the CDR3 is TGTGCCAGCAGCCAAGGAATCGGTTGGGCTTTCTTT. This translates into CASSQGIGWAFF.

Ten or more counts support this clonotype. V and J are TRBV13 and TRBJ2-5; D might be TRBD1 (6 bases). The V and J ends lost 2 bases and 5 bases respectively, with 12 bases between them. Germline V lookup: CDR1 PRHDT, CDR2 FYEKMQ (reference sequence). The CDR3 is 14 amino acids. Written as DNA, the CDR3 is TGTGCCAGCAGCTTATACAGGGTGTACGAGACCCAGTACTTC. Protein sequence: CASSLYRVYETQYF.

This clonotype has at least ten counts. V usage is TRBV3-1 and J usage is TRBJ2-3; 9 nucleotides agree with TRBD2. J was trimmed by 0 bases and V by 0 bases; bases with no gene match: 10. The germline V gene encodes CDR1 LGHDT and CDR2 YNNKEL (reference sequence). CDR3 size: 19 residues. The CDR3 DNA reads TGTGCCAGCAGCCAAGATCGTGGTAGCGGGGGAGCTAGCACAGATACGCAGTATTTT. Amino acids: CASSQDRGSGGASTDTQYF.

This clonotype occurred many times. The CDR3 spells CAIRGTGWNSPLHF. The CDR3 DNA sequence: TGTGCCATCAGGGGGACAGGTTGGAATTCACCCCTCCACTTT. J is TRBJ1-6 and V is TRBV10-3; 8 bases map to TRBD1. The germline gives CDR1 ENHRY, CDR2 SYGVKD. This CDR3 comprises 14 residues. Germline trimming cut 6 bases from V and 7 bases from J; bases unmatched to any gene: 5.

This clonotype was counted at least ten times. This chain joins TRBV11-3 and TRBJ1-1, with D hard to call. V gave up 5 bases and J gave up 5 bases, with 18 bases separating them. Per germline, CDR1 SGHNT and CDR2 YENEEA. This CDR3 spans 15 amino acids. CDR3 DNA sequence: TGTGCCAGCAGCCCGCACACAACTATACTTACTGAAGCTTTCTTT. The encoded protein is CASSPHTTILTEAFF.

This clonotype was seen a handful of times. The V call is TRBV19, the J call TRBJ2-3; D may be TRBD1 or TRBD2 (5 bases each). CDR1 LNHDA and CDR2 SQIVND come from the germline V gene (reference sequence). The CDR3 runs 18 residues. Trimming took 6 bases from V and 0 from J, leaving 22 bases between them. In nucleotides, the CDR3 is TGTGCCAGTAGCAGATCGGGACGGAGCGTCGTTAGCACAGATACGCAGTATTTT. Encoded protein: CASSRSGRSVVSTDTQYF.

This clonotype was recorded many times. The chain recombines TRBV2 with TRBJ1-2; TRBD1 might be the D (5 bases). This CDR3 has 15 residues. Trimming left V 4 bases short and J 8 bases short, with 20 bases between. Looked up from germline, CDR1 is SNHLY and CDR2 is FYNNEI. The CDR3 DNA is TGTGCCAGCAGTGCAAATGCCCCCAGGGTGCAGGGCTACACCTTC. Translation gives CASSANAPRVQGYTF.

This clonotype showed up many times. This CDR3 is CASSRDRLTDTQYF. The CDR3, as DNA: TGTGCCAGCAGTAGGGACAGACTCACAGATACGCAGTATTTT. V usage is TRBV7-8 and J usage is TRBJ2-3, with 7 bases aligning to TRBD1. The germline V gene encodes CDR1 SGHVS and CDR2 FQNEAQ. This CDR3 has 14 amino acids. V trimming: 6 bases; J trimming: 2 bases; junction bases outside the gene matches: 5.

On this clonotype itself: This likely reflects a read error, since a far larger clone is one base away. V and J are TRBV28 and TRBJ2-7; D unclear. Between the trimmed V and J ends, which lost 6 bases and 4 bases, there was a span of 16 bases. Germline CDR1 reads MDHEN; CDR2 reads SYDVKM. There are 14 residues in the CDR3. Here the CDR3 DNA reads TGTGCCAGCAGCCCCGGAACCCAGTTGTACGAGCAGTACTTC. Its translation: CASSPGTQLYEQYF. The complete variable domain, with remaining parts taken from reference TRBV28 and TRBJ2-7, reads DVKVTQSSRYLVKRTGEKVFLECVQDMDHENMFWYRQDPGLGLRLIYFSYDVKMKEKGDIPEGYSVSREKKERFSLILESASTNQTSMYLCASSPGTQLYEQYFGPGTRLTVT.